This T cell receptor (beta chain) was sequenced during a study of beta chain features in type 1 diabetes. TCRB transcripts that were expressed got sequenced, as all of the isolated RNA had been reverse transcribed. Sequencing was performed with immunoSEQ multiplex PCR; in TCRdb, only in-frame clones are kept and a portion is missing. The sample yields roughly 380,000 clones, about 19% seen once. Study outcomes and limitations: HLA influence on TCRB rearrangement stayed unresolved here.

V was cut by 7 bases and J by 4 bases, with 13 bases left in between. The CDR3 runs 12 residues. Germline-derived CDR1 and CDR2 are SQVTM and ANQGSEA. This clone was seen more than once but under ten times. Its antigen is not known. The sample comprised naive CD4+ T cells from blood. The receptor's source is a woman aged 18-29 years in good health. The chain links TRBV29-1 to TRBJ1-2; D not resolved. CDR3 sequence (DNA): TGCAGCGGCGGCGGGATTTCCTATGGCTACACCTTC. Translating gives CSGGGISYGYTF.